This T cell receptor (beta chain) was documented in a study of Tregs in tolerant kidney transplant recipients. Study outcomes and limitations: Tregs expanded with activated donor B cells seemed most donor-specific. This study did not directly address biological reproducibility.

Trimming took off 1 base at V and 1 base at J, with 7 bases between the two ends. From germline, CDR1 is KGHSY and CDR2 FQNENV. There are 14 residues in the CDR3. Turning to this clone: The target antigen is unknown.

This table comes from immunoSEQ multiplex PCR, and its TCRdb copy is limited to in-frame clones, with some not included. The table has about 240,000 clones, 84% seen once; the top ten hold over 0.5%. Thawed PBMCs were FACS-sorted into unstimulated CD4+CD25+CD127- regulatory T cells, CD4+CD25- non-regulatory cells, CD4 and CD8 cells. The chain carries TRBV16 and TRBJ1-1, with D unresolved. This clonotype was obtained from a human donor in good health. The sequencing input was CD4+ T cells from blood. The CDR3 DNA reads TGTGCCAGCAGCCAATTCTTAAAGAACACTGAAGCTTTCTTT. The encoded protein is CASSQFLKNTEAFF.